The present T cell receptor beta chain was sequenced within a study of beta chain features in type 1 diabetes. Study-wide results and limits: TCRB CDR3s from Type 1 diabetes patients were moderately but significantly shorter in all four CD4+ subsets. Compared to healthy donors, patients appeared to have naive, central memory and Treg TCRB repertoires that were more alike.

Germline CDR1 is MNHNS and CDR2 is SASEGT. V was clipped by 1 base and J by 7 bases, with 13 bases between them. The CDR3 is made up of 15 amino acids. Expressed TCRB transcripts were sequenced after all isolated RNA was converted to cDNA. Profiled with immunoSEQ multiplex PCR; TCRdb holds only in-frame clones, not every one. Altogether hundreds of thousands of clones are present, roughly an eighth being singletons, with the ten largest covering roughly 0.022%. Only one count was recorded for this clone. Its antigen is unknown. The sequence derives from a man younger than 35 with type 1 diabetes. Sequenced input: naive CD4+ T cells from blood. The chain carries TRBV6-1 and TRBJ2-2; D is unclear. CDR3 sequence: CASSEVVSPGGELFF. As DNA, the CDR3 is TGTGCCAGCAGTGAAGTTGTCAGCCCGGGCGGGGAGCTGTTTTTT.